This T cell receptor (beta chain) was sequenced for a study of T cells in Graves' hyperthyroidism and ophthalmopathy. The investigators amplified TCR beta CDR3 regions from RNA transcripts. A set of HTBI primers served as the primers for a first-round RT-PCR of the TCR CDR3. TCRdb processed the multiplex PCR reads anew with MiXCR; each CDR3 protein has one entry. The sample holds approximately 380,000 distinct CDR3 sequences, roughly 18% seen once. CDR3 length: 18 residues. Germline loops: CDR1 SGHRS, CDR2 YFSETQ. The V gene end was trimmed by 5 bases and the J gene end by 0 bases; junction bases not matched to a gene: 11.

Sequences were obtained from blood. The clonotype originates from a man younger than 30 with Graves' ophthalmopathy. V usage is TRBV5-1 and J usage is TRBJ2-2, with 9 bases aligning to TRBD2. This chain's CDR3 is CASRISGGAATNTGELFF. CDR3 in DNA: TGCGCCAGCAGAATTAGCGGGGGAGCCGCCACGAACACCGGGGAGCTGTTTTTT.